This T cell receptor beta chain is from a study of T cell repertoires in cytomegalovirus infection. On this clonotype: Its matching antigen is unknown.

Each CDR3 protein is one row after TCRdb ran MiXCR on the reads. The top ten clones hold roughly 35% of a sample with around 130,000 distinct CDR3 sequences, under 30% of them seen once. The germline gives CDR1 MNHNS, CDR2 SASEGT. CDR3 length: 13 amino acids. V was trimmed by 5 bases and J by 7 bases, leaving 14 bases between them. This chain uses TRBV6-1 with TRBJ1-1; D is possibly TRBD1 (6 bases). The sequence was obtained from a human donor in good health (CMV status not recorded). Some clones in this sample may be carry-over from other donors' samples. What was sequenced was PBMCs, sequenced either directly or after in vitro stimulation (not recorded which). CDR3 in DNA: TGTGCCAGCAGTCGGGGGCCGGGCTTTGAAGCTTTCTTT. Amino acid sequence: CASSRGPGFEAFF.